These T cell receptor beta chains were read from a single sample in a study of blood T cells in healthy people across ages. TCRdb analysed the 5' RACE reads with MiXCR anew, one entry per CDR3 protein. The sample lists about 570,000 distinct CDR3 sequences, roughly 29% occurring once. Source material: blood. The source of these receptors is a woman in her seventies in good health. The CDR3 runs from the conserved cysteine through the conserved F or W. The D gene is left open where the match is weak. Clone size is given for some rows only: seen once, a few or many times, or a class if the clone is expanded.

d_call	v_call	cdr3_length	j_call	clone_size	cdr3_aa	cdr3_nt
TRBD2	TRBV9	15	TRBJ2-3	-	CASSARGGGTDTQYF	TGTGCCAGCAGCGCGCGGGGGGGTGGCACAGATACGCAGTATTTT
-	TRBV6-4	15	TRBJ2-3	-	CASSDRGGTTDTQYF	TGTGCCAGCAGTGATAGAGGGGGTACCACAGATACGCAGTATTTT
-	TRBV12-3/TRBV12-4	16	TRBJ2-1	-	CASTPRGVESYNEQFF	TGTGCCAGCACCCCTAGAGGGGTGGAATCCTACAATGAGCAGTTCTTC
-	TRBV6-2/TRBV6-3	12	TRBJ1-1	-	CASSLMETEAFF	TGTGCCAGCAGTCTCATGGAAACTGAAGCTTTCTTT
-	TRBV7-9	15	TRBJ2-2	-	CASSPRVSNTGELFF	TGTGCCAGCAGCCCGAGGGTATCGAACACCGGGGAGCTGTTTTTT
-	TRBV6-6	12	TRBJ2-1	few	CASGTLPAEQFF	TGTGCCAGCGGGACCCTCCCGGCGGAGCAGTTCTTC
TRBD1	TRBV7-2	15	TRBJ1-5	-	CASTRGQARGQPQHF	TGTGCCAGCACCCGAGGACAGGCTCGAGGTCAGCCCCAGCATTTT
-	TRBV6-5	15	TRBJ2-1	-	CASSGGGISYNEQFF	TGTGCCAGCAGCGGGGGCGGGATCTCCTACAATGAGCAGTTCTTC
-	TRBV3-1	14	TRBJ2-7	-	CASSQSSSHYEQYF	TGTGCCAGCAGCCAATCGTCCAGCCACTACGAGCAGTACTTC
-	TRBV7-3	16	TRBJ2-4	few	CASSPIPTLAKNIQYF	TGTGCCAGCAGCCCAATACCCACCTTAGCCAAAAACATTCAGTACTTC
-	TRBV6-1	15	TRBJ1-2	few	CASSVSRKWGYGYTF	TGTGCCAGCAGTGTTTCGCGGAAGTGGGGCTATGGCTACACCTTC
-	TRBV6-1	12	TRBJ2-7	-	CASSEVKYEQYF	TGTGCCAGCAGTGAAGTTAAGTACGAGCAGTACTTC
-	TRBV5-1	14	TRBJ2-5	few	CASSQGISRETQYF	TGCGCCAGCAGCCAGGGAATTTCAAGGGAGACCCAGTACTTC
-	TRBV12-3/TRBV12-4	15	TRBJ1-1	-	CASSSTGEGSTEAFF	TGTGCCAGCAGTTCCACCGGAGAGGGGAGCACTGAAGCTTTCTTT
-	TRBV6-1	14	TRBJ1-2	-	CASSDAGSNYGYTF	TGTGCCAGCAGTGATGCAGGGAGTAACTATGGCTACACCTTC
-	TRBV28	13	TRBJ1-2	-	CAIRASNEGGYTF	TGTGCCATACGGGCCTCTAATGAGGGTGGCTACACCTTC
-	TRBV5-1	15	TRBJ2-7	few	CASAQGAGGSYEQYF	TGCGCCAGCGCCCAGGGAGCCGGGGGCTCCTACGAGCAGTACTTC
-	TRBV6-1	16	TRBJ2-4	once	CASSEGQGIPKNIQYF	TGTGCCAGCAGTGAAGGGCAGGGGATACCCAAAAACATTCAGTACTTC
-	TRBV4-2	14	TRBJ2-5	few	CASRRGADQGTQYF	TGTGCCAGCAGGCGCGGGGCAGACCAAGGGACCCAGTACTTC
-	TRBV4-3	14	TRBJ2-7	-	CASSQEWGRYEQYF	TGCGCCAGCAGCCAAGAGTGGGGTCGCTACGAGCAGTACTTC
-	TRBV5-1	12	TRBJ2-1	-	CASSITPQEQFF	TGCGCCAGCAGCATTACCCCCCAAGAGCAGTTCTTC
-	TRBV6-5	16	TRBJ1-3	few	CASSSGSSSSGNTIYF	TGTGCCAGCAGTTCAGGGTCCTCAAGCTCTGGAAACACCATATATTTT
-	TRBV20-1	12	TRBJ2-3	few	CSATTGGDTQYF	TGCAGTGCCACTACTGGGGGAGATACGCAGTATTTT
TRBD1	TRBV14	19	TRBJ2-1	many	CASSPYRDRGGSNNNEQFF	TGTGCCAGCAGCCCTTACCGGGACAGGGGCGGCAGTAATAACAATGAGCAGTTCTTC
TRBD1	TRBV7-9	15	TRBJ2-2	few	CASSFQQGSTGELFF	TGTGCCAGCAGCTTTCAACAGGGGAGTACCGGGGAGCTGTTTTTT
TRBD1	TRBV7-2	15	TRBJ1-2	-	CASRKPGQGVKGYTF	TGTGCCAGCAGGAAACCCGGACAGGGGGTTAAAGGCTACACCTTC
TRBD1	TRBV5-1	17	TRBJ2-6	-	CASSLGTGEPGANVLTF	TGCGCCAGCAGCTTGGGGACAGGGGAACCTGGGGCCAACGTCCTGACTTTC
TRBD1	TRBV9	16	TRBJ2-7	-	CASSPTPRDSYYEQYF	TGTGCCAGCAGCCCTACACCCCGGGACAGCTACTACGAGCAGTACTTC
-	TRBV12-3/TRBV12-4	12	TRBJ2-1	-	CASSLRARKGFF	TGTGCCAGCAGTTTACGGGCACGAAAAGGGTTCTTC
-	TRBV6-5	15	TRBJ1-2	-	CASSYGGYWGYGYTF	TGTGCCAGCAGTTACGGAGGCTACTGGGGCTATGGCTACACCTTC
-	TRBV24-1	13	TRBJ1-2	few	CATSDPVDYGYTF	TGTGCCACCAGTGATCCCGTGGACTATGGCTACACCTTC
-	TRBV2	14	TRBJ2-3	-	CASGRQGRADTQYF	TGTGCCAGCGGCCGACAGGGGAGGGCAGATACGCAGTATTTT
-	TRBV4-1	14	TRBJ1-2	-	CASSPEMESYGYTF	TGCGCCAGCAGCCCGGAGATGGAGTCCTATGGCTACACCTTC
-	TRBV3-1	15	TRBJ1-2	-	CASSQDLMRSGGYTF	TGTGCCAGCAGCCAAGATCTAATGAGGAGTGGCGGCTACACCTTC
TRBD2	TRBV6-1	14	TRBJ2-5	many	CASNPGLGVGTQYF	TGTGCCAGCAATCCGGGACTAGGGGTTGGGACCCAGTACTTC
-	TRBV29-1	15	TRBJ2-3	-	CSVEDLRVGTDTQYF	TGCAGCGTTGAAGATCTGCGGGTGGGCACAGATACGCAGTATTTT
TRBD1	TRBV4-3	15	TRBJ1-2	many	CASSQGPGQGNGYTF	TGCGCCAGCAGCCAAGGTCCGGGACAGGGGAATGGCTACACCTTC
-	TRBV13	18	TRBJ2-7	-	CASSTRGGQRSSSYEQYF	TGTGCCAGCAGCACAAGAGGTGGACAGCGATCAAGCTCCTACGAGCAGTACTTC
-	TRBV11-3	15	TRBJ2-5	-	CASRSPRGAGETQYF	TGTGCCAGCAGGTCCCCCCGGGGGGCCGGAGAGACCCAGTACTTC
TRBD1	TRBV12-3/TRBV12-4	13	TRBJ1-2	once	CASSTTGYYGYTF	TGTGCCAGCTCAACGACAGGGTACTATGGCTACACCTTC
-	TRBV10-3	15	TRBJ1-1	few	CAISGQGRVNTEAFF	TGTGCCATCAGCGGCCAGGGGCGGGTGAACACTGAAGCTTTCTTT
TRBD2	TRBV2	16	TRBJ2-7	few	CASSNTGTSGVYEQYF	TGTGCCAGCAGTAATACCGGGACTAGCGGGGTCTACGAGCAGTACTTC